These T cell receptor beta chains were read from a single sample in a study of CD8+ T cells in alopecia areata. Some clones are missing from TCRdb's copy, which holds only in-frame ones; the method was immunoSEQ multiplex PCR. The table shows approximately 98,000 clones, with 59% occurring only once. Sequencing used CD8+ T cells sorted from blood. Receptor source: a human donor in good health. Each CDR3 is given without its conserved first and last residue.

J: TRBJ1-5
V: TRBV27
CDR3: ASSFGGLNQPQH

J: TRBJ1-2
V: TRBV11-2
CDR3: ASSSTGDYGYT

J: TRBJ2-7
V: TRBV2
CDR3: ASSEAEDYEQY

J: TRBJ2-7
V: TRBV30
CDR3: AWGPHEQY

J: TRBJ1-1
V: TRBV27
CDR3: ASSLQLNTEAF

J: TRBJ2-5
V: TRBV5-6
CDR3: ASSLTAIRGLETQY

J: TRBJ1-1
V: TRBV5-4
CDR3: ASSLWAGRGYTEAF

J: TRBJ1-3
V: TRBV27
CDR3: ASSTSGRVFSGNTIY

J: TRBJ2-2
V: TRBV28
CDR3: ASSSSPGNTGELF

J: TRBJ2-2
V: TRBV4-3
CDR3: ASSQDRTGGLTGELF

J: TRBJ2-3
V: TRBV9
CDR3: ASSPMGGNTDTQY

J: TRBJ2-5
V: TRBV6-5
CDR3: ASSYSAGGYLETQY

J: TRBJ1-1
V: TRBV10-3
CDR3: AIRPPIERSEAF

J: TRBJ1-1
V: TRBV7-3
CDR3: ASSLLGSGHTEAF

J: TRBJ2-7
V: TRBV2
CDR3: ASTGQGYEQY

J: TRBJ2-5
V: TRBV13
CDR3: ASSLGNSYVGQY

J: TRBJ2-3
V: TRBV30
CDR3: AWSPGFTDTQY

J: TRBJ2-2
V: TRBV13
CDR3: ASTTLGDYTGELF

J: TRBJ2-6
V: TRBV29-1
CDR3: SVSTGGSSSGANVLT

J: TRBJ2-5
V: TRBV7-9
CDR3: ASSFGTGPSETQY